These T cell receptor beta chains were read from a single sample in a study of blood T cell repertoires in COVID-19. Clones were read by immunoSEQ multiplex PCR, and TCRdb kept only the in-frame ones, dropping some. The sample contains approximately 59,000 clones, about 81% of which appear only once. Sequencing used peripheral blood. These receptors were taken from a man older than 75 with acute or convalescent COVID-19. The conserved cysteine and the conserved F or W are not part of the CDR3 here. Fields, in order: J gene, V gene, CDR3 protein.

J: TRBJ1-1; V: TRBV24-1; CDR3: ATSDTGQVGITEAF
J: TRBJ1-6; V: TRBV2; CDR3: ASSGQGLTSPLH
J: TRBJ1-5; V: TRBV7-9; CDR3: ASREGSQPQH
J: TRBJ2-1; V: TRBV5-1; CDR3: ASSLELYNEQF
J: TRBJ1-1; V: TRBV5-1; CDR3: ASSLLEGSNTEAF
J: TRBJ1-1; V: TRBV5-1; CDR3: ASSSDLGGGSEAF
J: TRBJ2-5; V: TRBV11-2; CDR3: ASTSAELQETQY
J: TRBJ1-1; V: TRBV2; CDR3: ASRGEGTEAF
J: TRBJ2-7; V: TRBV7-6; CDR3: ASSSDRYYEQY
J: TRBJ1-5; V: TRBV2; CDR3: ASRYRVGNQPQH